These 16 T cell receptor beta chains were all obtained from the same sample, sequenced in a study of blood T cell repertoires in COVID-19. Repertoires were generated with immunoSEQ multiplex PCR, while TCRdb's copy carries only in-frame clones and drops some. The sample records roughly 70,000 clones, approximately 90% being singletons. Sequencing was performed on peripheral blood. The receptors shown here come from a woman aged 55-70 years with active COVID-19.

The CDR3 DNA reads as TGTGCCAGCAGGGTGGGGACTGGGGGACTAGCGGGAGGCATAACCTACGAGCAGTACTTC. Its translation is CASRVGTGGLAGGITYEQYF. V is TRBV28 and J is TRBJ2-7; 15 bases agree with TRBD2. The V gene end was trimmed by 6 bases and the J gene end by 2 bases; junction bases not matched to a gene: 17. CDR1 and CDR2 (germline): MDHEN, SYDVKM. This CDR3 has 20 amino acids.

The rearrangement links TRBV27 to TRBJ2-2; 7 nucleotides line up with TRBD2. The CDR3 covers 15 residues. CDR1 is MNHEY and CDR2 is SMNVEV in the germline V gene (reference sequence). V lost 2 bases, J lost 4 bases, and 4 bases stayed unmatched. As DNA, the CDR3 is TGTGCCAGCAGTTTAGCGGGAGTGCCCACCGGGGAGCTGTTTTTT. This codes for CASSLAGVPTGELFF.

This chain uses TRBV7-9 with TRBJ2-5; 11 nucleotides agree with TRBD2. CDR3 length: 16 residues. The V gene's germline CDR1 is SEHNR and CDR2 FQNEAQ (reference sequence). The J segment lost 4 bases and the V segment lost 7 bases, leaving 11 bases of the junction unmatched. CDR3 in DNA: TGTGCCAGCAACCCCTGGGTAGCGGGAGGGGGAGAGACCCAGTACTTC. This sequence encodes CASNPWVAGGGETQYF.

The CDR3 region is CASSQPTSAGGNTIYF. For the CDR3, the DNA is TGCGCCAGCAGCCAACCGACCTCTGCAGGAGGAAACACCATATATTTT. The rearrangement uses TRBV4-1 and TRBJ1-3, with D hard to call. The CDR3 contains 16 residues. CDR1 is MGHRA and CDR2 is YSYEKL in the germline V gene. The V gene lost 2 bases and the J gene lost 4 bases, with 15 bases spanning the gap.

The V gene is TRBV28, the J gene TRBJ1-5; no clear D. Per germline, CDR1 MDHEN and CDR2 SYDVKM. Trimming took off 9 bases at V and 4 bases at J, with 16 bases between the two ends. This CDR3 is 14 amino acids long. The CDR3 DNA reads TGTGCCAGTAAAGGTGGGCAGGCAAATCAGCCCCAGCATTTT. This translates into CASKGGQANQPQHF.

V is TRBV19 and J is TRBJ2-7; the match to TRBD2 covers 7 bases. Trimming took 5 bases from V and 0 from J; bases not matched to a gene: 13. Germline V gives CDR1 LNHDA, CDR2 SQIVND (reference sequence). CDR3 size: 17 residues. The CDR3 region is CASSLGGVRALSYEQYF. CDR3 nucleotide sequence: TGTGCCAGTAGTCTGGGAGGGGTTCGGGCTCTCTCCTACGAGCAGTACTTC.

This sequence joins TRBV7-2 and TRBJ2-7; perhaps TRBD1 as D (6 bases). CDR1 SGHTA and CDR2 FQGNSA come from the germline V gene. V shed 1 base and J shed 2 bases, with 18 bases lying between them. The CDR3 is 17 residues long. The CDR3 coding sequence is TGTGCCAGCAGCTTAGGAGTACAGGGCCCGCGAACCTACGAGCAGTACTTC. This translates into CASSLGVQGPRTYEQYF.

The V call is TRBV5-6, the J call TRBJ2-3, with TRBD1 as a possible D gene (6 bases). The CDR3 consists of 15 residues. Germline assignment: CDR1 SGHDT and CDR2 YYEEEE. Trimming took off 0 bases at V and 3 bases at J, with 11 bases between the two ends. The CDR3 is CASSLDTTGTDTQYF. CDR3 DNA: TGTGCCAGCAGCTTGGACACCACAGGGACAGATACGCAGTATTTT.

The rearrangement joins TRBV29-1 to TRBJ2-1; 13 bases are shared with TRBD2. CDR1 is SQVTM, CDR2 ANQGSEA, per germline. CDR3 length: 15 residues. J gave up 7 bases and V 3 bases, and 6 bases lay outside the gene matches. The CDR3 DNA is TGCAGCGTTGAGGGACTAGCGGGATCGTTTAATGAGCAGTTCTTC. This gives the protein CSVEGLAGSFNEQFF.

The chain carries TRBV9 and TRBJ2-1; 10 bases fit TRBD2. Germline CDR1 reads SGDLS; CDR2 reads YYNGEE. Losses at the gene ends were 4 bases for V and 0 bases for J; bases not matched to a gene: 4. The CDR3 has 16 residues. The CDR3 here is CASSQSGRGSYNEQFF. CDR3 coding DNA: TGTGCCAGCAGCCAAAGCGGGAGGGGCTCCTACAATGAGCAGTTCTTC. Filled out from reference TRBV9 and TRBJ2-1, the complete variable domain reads DSGVTQTPKHLITATGQRVTLRCSPRSGDLSVYWYQQSLDQGLQFLIQYYNGEERAKGNILERFSAQQFPDLHSELNLSSLELGDSALYFCASSQSGRGSYNEQFFGPGTRLTVL.

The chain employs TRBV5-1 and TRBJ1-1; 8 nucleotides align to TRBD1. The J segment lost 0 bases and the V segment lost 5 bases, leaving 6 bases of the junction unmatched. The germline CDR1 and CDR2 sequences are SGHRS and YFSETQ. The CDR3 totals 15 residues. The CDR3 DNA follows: TGCGCCAGCAGACAGGACAGGGTGATGAACACTGAAGCTTTCTTT. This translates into CASRQDRVMNTEAFF.

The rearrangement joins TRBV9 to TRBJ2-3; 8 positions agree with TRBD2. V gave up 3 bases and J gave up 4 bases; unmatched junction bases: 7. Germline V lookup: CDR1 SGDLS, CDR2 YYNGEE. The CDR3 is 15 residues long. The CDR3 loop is CASSESGSVADTQYF. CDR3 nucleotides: TGTGCCAGCAGCGAAAGCGGGAGTGTCGCAGATACGCAGTATTTT.

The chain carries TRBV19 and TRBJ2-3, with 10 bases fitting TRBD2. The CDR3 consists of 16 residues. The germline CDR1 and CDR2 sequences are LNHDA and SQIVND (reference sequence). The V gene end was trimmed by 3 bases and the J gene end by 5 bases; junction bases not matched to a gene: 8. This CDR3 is CASSMPLAGVRDTQYF. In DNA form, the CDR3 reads TGTGCCAGTAGTATGCCTCTAGCGGGAGTTAGAGATACGCAGTATTTT. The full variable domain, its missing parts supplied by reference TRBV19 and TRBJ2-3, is DGGITQSPKYLFRKEGQNVTLSCEQNLNHDAMYWYRQDPGQGLRLIYYSQIVNDFQKGDIAEGYSVSREKKESFPLTVTSAQKNPTAFYLCASSMPLAGVRDTQYFGPGTRLTVL.

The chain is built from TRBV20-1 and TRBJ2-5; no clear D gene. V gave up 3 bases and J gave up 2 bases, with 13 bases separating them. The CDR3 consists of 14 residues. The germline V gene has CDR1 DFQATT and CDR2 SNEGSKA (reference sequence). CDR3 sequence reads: CSASFSAQQETQYF. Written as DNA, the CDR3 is TGCAGTGCTAGTTTTTCGGCACAGCAAGAGACCCAGTACTTC.

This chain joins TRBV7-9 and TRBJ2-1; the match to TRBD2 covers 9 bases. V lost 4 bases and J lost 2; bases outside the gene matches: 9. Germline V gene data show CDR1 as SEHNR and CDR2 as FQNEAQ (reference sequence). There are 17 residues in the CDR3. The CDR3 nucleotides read TGTGCCAGCAGCTCCAGGGGCGGCGGGGGGGCCTACAATGAGCAGTTCTTC. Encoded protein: CASSSRGGGGAYNEQFF.

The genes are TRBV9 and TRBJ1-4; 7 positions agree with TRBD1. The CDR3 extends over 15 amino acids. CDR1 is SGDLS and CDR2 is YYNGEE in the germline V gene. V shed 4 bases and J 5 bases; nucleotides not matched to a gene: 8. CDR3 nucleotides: TGTGCCAGCAGCCTTCGGACAGGACAAAATGAAAAACTGTTTTTT. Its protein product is CASSLRTGQNEKLFF.